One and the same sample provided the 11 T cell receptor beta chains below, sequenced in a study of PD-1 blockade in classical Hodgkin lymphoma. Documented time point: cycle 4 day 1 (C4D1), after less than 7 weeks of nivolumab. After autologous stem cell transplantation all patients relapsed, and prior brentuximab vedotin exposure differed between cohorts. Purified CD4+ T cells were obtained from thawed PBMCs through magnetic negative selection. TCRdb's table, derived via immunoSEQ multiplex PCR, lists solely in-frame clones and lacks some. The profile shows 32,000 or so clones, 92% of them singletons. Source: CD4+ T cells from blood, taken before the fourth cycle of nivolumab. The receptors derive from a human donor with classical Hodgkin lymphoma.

The CDR3 coding sequence is TGTGCCAGCAGCCCGGGACAGGGGTCGACCTACGAGCAGTACTTC. This codes for CASSPGQGSTYEQYF. J is TRBJ2-7 and V is TRBV21-1; the table's D call TRBD1 went unverified against the DNA. TRBV21-1 is an annotated pseudogene. The CDR3 runs 15 residues.

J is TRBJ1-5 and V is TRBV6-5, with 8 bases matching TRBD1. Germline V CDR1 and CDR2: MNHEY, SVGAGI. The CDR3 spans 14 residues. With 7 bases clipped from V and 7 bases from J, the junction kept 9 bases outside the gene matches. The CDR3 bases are TGTGCCAGCAACCGACAGGGGTATGAGCAGCCCCAGCATTTT. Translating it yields CASNRQGYEQPQHF.

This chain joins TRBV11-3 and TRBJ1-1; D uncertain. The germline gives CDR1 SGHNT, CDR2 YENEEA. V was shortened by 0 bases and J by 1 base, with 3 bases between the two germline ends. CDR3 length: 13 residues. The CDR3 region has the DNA TGTGCCAGCAGCTTAGAGAGGAACACTGAAGCTTTCTTT. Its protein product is CASSLERNTEAFF.

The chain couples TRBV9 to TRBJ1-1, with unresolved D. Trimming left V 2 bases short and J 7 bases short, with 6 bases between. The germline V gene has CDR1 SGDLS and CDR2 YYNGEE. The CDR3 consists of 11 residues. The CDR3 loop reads CASSVTYEAFF. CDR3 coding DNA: TGTGCCAGCAGCGTTACGTATGAAGCTTTCTTT.

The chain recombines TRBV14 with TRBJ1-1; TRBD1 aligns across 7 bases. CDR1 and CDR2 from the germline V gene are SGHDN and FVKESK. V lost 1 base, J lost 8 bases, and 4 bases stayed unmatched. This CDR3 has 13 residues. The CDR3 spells CASSQVNRGEAFF. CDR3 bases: TGTGCCAGCAGCCAAGTCAACAGGGGAGAAGCTTTCTTT.

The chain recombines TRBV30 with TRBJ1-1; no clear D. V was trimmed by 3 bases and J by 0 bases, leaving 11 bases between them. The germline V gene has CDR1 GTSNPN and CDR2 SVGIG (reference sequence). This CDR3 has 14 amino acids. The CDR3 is CAWRTRAVNTEAFF. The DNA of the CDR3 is TGTGCCTGGAGGACACGGGCTGTGAACACTGAAGCTTTCTTT.

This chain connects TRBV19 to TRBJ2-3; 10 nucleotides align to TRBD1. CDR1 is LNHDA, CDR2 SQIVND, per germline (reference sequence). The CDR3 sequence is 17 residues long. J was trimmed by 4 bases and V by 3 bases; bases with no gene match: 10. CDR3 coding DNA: TGTGCCAGTAGTATGGTTTTCATTGGGACAGGGGCAGATACGCAGTATTTT. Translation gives CASSMVFIGTGADTQYF.

CDR3 DNA: TGTGCCAGCAGCTTGGAGGGGAGGGGGCACGGGTCAGATACGCAGTATTTT. It yields the protein CASSLEGRGHGSDTQYF. This sequence joins TRBV5-5 and TRBJ2-3; the D gene could be TRBD1 or TRBD2 (7 bases each). The CDR3 loop spans 17 amino acids. V was clipped by 0 bases and J by 4 bases, with 18 bases between them. From germline, CDR1 is SGHKS and CDR2 YYEKEE (reference sequence).

The CDR3 DNA is TGTGCCAGCAGCTTGAATATGGGACTAGCGGGCTACAATGAGCAGTTCTTC. Translating gives CASSLNMGLAGYNEQFF. The chain has TRBV5-4 and TRBJ2-1; 12 bases line up with TRBD2. V trimming: 1 base; J trimming: 3 bases; junction bases outside the gene matches: 5. Germline values: CDR1 SGHNT, CDR2 YYREEE (reference sequence). The CDR3 is 17 amino acids.

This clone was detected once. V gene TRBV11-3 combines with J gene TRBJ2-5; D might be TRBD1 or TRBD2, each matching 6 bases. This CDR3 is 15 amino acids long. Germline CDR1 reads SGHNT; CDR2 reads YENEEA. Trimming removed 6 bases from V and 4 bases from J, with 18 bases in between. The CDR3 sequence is CASSVGGGPIETQYF. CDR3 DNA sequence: TGTGCCAGCAGTGTCGGAGGGGGGCCGATAGAGACCCAGTACTTC.

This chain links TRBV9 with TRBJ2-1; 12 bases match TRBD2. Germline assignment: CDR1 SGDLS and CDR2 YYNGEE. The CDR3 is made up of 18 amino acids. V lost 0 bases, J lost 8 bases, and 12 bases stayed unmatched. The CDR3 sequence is CASSVAPPLAGGFHEQFF. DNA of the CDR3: TGTGCCAGCAGCGTAGCTCCCCCTCTAGCGGGAGGGTTCCATGAGCAGTTCTTC.